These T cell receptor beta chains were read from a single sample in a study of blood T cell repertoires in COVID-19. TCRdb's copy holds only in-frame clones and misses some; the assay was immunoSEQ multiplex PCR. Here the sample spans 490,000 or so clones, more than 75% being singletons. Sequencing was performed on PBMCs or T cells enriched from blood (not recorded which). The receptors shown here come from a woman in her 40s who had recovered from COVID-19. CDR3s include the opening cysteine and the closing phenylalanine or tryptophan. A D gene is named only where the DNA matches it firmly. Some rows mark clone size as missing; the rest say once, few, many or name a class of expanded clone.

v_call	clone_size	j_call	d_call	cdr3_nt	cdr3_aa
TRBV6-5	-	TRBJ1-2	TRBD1	TGTGCCAGCAGTTACGTGAGGACAGGGGGCAACTATGGCTACACCTTC	CASSYVRTGGNYGYTF
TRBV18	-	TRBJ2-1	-	TGTGCCAGCTCACCAACCTACGGGGGTGACAATGAGCAGTTCTTC	CASSPTYGGDNEQFF
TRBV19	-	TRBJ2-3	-	TGTGCCAGCGGGCGGGTCGGGGGATGGGATGGCACAGATACGCAGTATTTT	CASGRVGGWDGTDTQYF
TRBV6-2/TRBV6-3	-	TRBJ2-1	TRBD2	TGTGCCAGCAGTTACCCCCGGACTAGTGGAAATGAGCAGTTCTTC	CASSYPRTSGNEQFF
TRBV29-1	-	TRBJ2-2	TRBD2	TGCAGCGTTGCGGGATCGGCCGGGACTAGCGGGAGCGGCACCGGGGAGCTGTTTTTT	CSVAGSAGTSGSGTGELFF
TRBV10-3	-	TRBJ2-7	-	TGTGCCATCAGTGACATCAGGGAACTCTCCTACGAGCAGTACTTC	CAISDIRELSYEQYF
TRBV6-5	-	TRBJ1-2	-	TGTGCCAGCAGCTACACGGGAGGCTACACCTTC	CASSYTGGYTF
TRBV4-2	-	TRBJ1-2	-	TGTGCCAGCAGCCAAGATGTAGTTAACTATGGCTACACCTTC	CASSQDVVNYGYTF
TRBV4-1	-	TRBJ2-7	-	TGCGCCAGCAGCATCACAACCCGCAGGCCCTACGAGCAGTACTTC	CASSITTRRPYEQYF
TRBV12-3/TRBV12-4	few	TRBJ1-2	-	TGTGCCAGCAGTTTGAAACTCACCTTC	CASSLKLTF
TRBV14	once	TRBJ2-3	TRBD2	TGTGCCAGCAGTCCACTAGCGGGGGTCACAGATACGCAGTATTTT	CASSPLAGVTDTQYF
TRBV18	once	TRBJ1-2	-	TGTGCCAGCTCACCAGAGGGAGGACCCTATGGCTACACCTTC	CASSPEGGPYGYTF
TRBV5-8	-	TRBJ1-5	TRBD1	TGTGCCAGCAGCCCGGGACAGTATAGCAATCAGCCCCAGCATTTT	CASSPGQYSNQPQHF
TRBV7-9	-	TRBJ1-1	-	TGTGCCAGCAGCCCGCCCAGGGCGAACACTGAAGCTTTCTTT	CASSPPRANTEAFF
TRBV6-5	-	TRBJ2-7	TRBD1	TGTGCCAGCACTATTACAGGGGGCGAGGCCGAGCAGTACTTC	CASTITGGEAEQYF
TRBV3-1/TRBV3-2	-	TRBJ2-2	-	TGTGCCAGCAGCCTACCCCCAGGGGTAACCGGGGAGCTGTTTTTT	CASSLPPGVTGELFF
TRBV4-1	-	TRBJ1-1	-	TGCGCCAGCAGCCTCCATCCGGTGAACACTGAAGCTTTCTTT	CASSLHPVNTEAFF
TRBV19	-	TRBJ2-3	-	TGTGCCAGTAGTATGATGGGGGTTGTTGGGGGCATGGGGACAGATACGCAGTATTTT	CASSMMGVVGGMGTDTQYF
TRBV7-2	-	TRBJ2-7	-	TGTGCCAGCAGCTTAGCGGTGGGCCGATCCTACGAGCAGTACTTC	CASSLAVGRSYEQYF
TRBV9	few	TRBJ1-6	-	TGTGCCAGCAGCGTGGAAAAAGGGGATTCACCCCTCCACTTT	CASSVEKGDSPLHF
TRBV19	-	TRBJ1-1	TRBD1	TGTGCCAGTAGGGAGGGGGCGGGCACTGAAGCTTTCTTT	CASREGAGTEAFF
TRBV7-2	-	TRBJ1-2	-	TGTGCCAGCAGCTTACAGGGTCTACGTGGCTATGGCTACACCTTC	CASSLQGLRGYGYTF
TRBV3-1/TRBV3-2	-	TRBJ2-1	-	TGTGCCAGCACCCTCGGGACTTCGCAGTTCTTC	CASTLGTSQFF
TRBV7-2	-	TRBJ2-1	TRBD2	TGTGCCAGCAGCTTAGCCGACTCAATGGGGACTAGAATCATTGAGCAGTTCTTC	CASSLADSMGTRIIEQFF
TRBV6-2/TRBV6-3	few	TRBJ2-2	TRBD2	TGTGCCAGCAGTTTTAACTATCGAGCGGGGGACACCGGGGAGCTGTTTTTT	CASSFNYRAGDTGELFF
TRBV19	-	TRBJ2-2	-	TGTGCCAGTAACCCGAGAGACACCGGGGAGCTGTTTTTT	CASNPRDTGELFF
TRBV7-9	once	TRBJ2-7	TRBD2	TGTGCCAGCAGCTCCCCTCGACTAGCGGGAGCCTACGAGCAGTACTTC	CASSSPRLAGAYEQYF
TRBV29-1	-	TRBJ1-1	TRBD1	TGCAGCGGTGGACAGGGGGCGAACACTGAAGCTTTCTTT	CSGGQGANTEAFF
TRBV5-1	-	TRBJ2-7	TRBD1	TGCGCCAGCAGCTTGAGTTACTCGGGACAGATCCTCCCCGTGGTTTACGAGCAGTACTTC	CASSLSYSGQILPVVYEQYF
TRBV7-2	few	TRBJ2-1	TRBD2	TGTGCCAGCAGCTTAGGGACTAGCGGCTACAATGAGCAGTTCTTC	CASSLGTSGYNEQFF
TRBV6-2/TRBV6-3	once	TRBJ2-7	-	TGTGCCAGCAGTCCCCTCTACGAGCAGTACTTC	CASSPLYEQYF
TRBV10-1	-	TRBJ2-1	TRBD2	TGCGCCAGCAGTAGAACTACAGCGGGAGCCTCCTACAATGAGCAGTTCTTC	CASSRTTAGASYNEQFF
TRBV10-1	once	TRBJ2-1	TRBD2	TGCGCCAGCAGTGAAGGGGGACTAGCGGGAGCCTACAATGAGCAGTTCTTC	CASSEGGLAGAYNEQFF
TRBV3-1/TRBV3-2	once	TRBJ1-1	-	TGTGCCAGCAGCCAAGGAAAGGGAGAGAACACTGAAGCTTTCTTT	CASSQGKGENTEAFF
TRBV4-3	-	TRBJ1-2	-	TGCGCCAGCAGCCAAGAAACGGTAACTAACTATGGCTACACCTTC	CASSQETVTNYGYTF
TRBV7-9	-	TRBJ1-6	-	TGTGCCAGCAGCTTAGAGTTCGAGTCACCCCTCCACTTT	CASSLEFESPLHF
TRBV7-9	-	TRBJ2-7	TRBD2	TGTGCCAGCAGCTTAGCTAGCGGGGCTAGCGTCTCCTACGAGCAGTACTTC	CASSLASGASVSYEQYF
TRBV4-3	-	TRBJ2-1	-	TGCGCCAGCAGCCAAGGATCGAGTGAGCAGTTCTTC	CASSQGSSEQFF
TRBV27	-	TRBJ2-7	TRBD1	TGTGCCAGCAGTATTCACGGGACAGGGGGCTACGAGCAGTACTTC	CASSIHGTGGYEQYF
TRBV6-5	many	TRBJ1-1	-	TGTGCCAGCAGTTTCGGGGGTGAAGCTTTCTTT	CASSFGGEAFF
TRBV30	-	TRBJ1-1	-	TGTGCCTGGAGCGCCCAGGATTACACTGAAGCTTTCTTT	CAWSAQDYTEAFF
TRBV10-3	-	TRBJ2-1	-	TGTGCCATCACCCCTGGGCCTCTGGTCAGGGAGGTTAGTGAGCAGTTCTTC	CAITPGPLVREVSEQFF
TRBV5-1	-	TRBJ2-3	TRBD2	TGCGCCAGCAGCTTTGGTGATAGCGGGAGTTCTACGCAGTATTTT	CASSFGDSGSSTQYF
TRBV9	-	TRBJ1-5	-	TGTGCCAGCAGCGTGACAGATAGCAATCAGCCCCAGCATTTT	CASSVTDSNQPQHF
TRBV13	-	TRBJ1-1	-	TGTGCCAGCAGCTTACAGGGTAGGGGCACTGAAGCTTTCTTT	CASSLQGRGTEAFF
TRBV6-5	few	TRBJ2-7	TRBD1	TGTGCCAGCAGTTACGGGGACAGGGGGCTTTACGAGCAGTACTTC	CASSYGDRGLYEQYF
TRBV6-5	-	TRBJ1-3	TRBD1	TGTGCCAGCAGTTCACGACAGGGATGGGGAAACACCATATATTTT	CASSSRQGWGNTIYF
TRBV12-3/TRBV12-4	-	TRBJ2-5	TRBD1	TGTGCCAGCAGTTTGGTGGGACAGGAGACCCAGTACTTC	CASSLVGQETQYF
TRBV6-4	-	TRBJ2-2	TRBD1	TGTGCCAGCAGTGCCCGGACAGGGAAGGCCGGGGAGCTGTTTTTT	CASSARTGKAGELFF
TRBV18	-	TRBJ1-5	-	TGTGCCAGCTCACAACAGGGCGAGGATCAGCCCCAGCATTTT	CASSQQGEDQPQHF
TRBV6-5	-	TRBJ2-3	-	TGTGCCAGCAGTTACCCCGGGGCAGATACGCAGTATTTT	CASSYPGADTQYF
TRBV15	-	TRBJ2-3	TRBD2	TGTGCCACCAGCAGAGATTTGACTAGCGGATACACAGATACGCAGTATTTT	CATSRDLTSGYTDTQYF
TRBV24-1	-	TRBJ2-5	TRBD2	TGTGCCACCAGTGTAGCGGGAGGGCCTCAGGAGACCCAGTACTTC	CATSVAGGPQETQYF
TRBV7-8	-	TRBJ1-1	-	TGTGCCAGCAGCTTCGACAGAACTAACGAAGCTTTCTTT	CASSFDRTNEAFF
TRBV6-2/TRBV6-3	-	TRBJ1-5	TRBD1	TGTGCCAGCAGTTACTCGAAACAGGGGGATCAGCCCCAGCATTTT	CASSYSKQGDQPQHF
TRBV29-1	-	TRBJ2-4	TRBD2	TGCAGCGTTGAAGGGGGACTAGCGGAAAACATTCAGTACTTC	CSVEGGLAENIQYF